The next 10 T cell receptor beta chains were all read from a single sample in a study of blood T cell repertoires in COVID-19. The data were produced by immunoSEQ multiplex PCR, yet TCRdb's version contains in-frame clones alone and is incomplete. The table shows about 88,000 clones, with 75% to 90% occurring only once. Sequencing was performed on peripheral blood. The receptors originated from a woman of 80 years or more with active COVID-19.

DNA for the CDR3: TGTGCCAGCAGTGCCGGGCAGGGCCCCTACAATGAGCAGTTCTTC. Protein sequence: CASSAGQGPYNEQFF. The chain uses TRBV2 and TRBJ2-1, with a weak D call TRBD1 (5 bases). With 4 bases removed from V and 2 bases from J, the gap between germline ends came to 12 bases. This CDR3 contains 15 residues. Looked up from germline, CDR1 is SNHLY and CDR2 is FYNNEI.

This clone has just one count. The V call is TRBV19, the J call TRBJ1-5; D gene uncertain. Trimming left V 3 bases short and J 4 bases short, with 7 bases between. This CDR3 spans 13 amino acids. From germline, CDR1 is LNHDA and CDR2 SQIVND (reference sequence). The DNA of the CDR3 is TGTGCCAGTAGTATCCAGGCAAATCAGCCCCAGCATTTT. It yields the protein CASSIQANQPQHF.

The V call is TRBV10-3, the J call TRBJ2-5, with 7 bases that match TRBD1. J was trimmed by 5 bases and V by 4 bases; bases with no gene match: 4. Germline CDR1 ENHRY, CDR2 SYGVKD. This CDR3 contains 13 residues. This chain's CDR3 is CAISGTGEETQYF. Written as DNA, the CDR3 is TGTGCCATCAGTGGGACAGGTGAGGAGACCCAGTACTTC.

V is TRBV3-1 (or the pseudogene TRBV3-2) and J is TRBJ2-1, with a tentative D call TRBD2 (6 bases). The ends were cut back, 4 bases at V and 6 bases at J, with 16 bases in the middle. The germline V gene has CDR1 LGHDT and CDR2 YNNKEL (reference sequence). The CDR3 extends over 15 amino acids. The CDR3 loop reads CASSRPGTEVNEQFF. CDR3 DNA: TGTGCCAGCAGCCGACCCGGGACTGAGGTCAATGAGCAGTTCTTC.

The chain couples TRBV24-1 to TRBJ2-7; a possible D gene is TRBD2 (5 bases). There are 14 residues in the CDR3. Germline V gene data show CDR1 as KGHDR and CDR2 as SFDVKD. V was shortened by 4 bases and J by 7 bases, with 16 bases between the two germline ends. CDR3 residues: CATSDSPWSGEQYF. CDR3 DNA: TGTGCCACCAGTGACAGCCCGTGGTCGGGGGAGCAGTACTTC.

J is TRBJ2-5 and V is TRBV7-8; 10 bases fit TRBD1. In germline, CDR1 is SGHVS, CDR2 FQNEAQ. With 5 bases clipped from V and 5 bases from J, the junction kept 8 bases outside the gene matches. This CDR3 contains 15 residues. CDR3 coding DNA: TGTGCCAGCAGCGAAAGGGACAGGGGATACGAGACCCAGTACTTC. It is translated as CASSERDRGYETQYF.

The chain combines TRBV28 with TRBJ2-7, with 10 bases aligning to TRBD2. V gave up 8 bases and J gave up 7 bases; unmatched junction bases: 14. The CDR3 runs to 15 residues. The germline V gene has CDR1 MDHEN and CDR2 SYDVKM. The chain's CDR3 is CASLGGSGRAGEQYF. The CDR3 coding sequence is TGTGCCAGCCTTGGTGGGAGCGGGAGGGCGGGGGAGCAGTACTTC.

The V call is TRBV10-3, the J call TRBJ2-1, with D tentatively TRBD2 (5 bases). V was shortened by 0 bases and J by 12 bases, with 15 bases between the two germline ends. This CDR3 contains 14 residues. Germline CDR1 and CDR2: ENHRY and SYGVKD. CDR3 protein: CAISESSKRGWQFF. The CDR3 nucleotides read TGTGCCATCAGTGAGTCGTCTAAGCGAGGGTGGCAGTTCTTC.

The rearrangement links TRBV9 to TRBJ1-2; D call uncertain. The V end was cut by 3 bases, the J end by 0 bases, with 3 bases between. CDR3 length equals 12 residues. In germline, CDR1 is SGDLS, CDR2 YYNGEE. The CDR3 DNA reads TGTGCCAGCAGCGGAGCTAACTATGGCTACACCTTC. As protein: CASSGANYGYTF.

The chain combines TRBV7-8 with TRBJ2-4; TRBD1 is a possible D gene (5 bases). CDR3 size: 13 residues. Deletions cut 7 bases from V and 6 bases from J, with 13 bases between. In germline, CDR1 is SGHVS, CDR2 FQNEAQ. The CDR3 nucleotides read TGTGCCAGCACCGTGGACACGGGAAACATTCAGTACTTC. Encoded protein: CASTVDTGNIQYF.